This T cell receptor (beta chain) is drawn from a study of shared clonotypes between healthy human individuals. Authors' analysis steps: ImmunoSEQ output held junction-only sequences without quality scores, so filtering differed. This table comes from immunoSEQ multiplex PCR, and its TCRdb copy is limited to in-frame clones, with some not included. The V and J calls and clone size come from that table; D and trimming were worked out from the DNA. The sample contains millions of clones, over 85% of which appear only once. There are 14 residues in the CDR3. The germline V gene has CDR1 SGHDT and CDR2 YYEEEE. V gave up 3 bases and J gave up 1 base, with 10 bases separating them. Concerning this clone itself: No antigen is known for it.

Study-wide results and limits: Generally, naive subsets came out with larger estimated richness than memory subsets.

Naive CD8 isolation took CD45RO-negative cells positively selected for CCR7 and excluded terminally differentiated effector memory CD45RA+ cells. Sequencing input: naive CD8+ T cells sorted from blood. This chain joins TRBV5-6 and TRBJ2-5; no reliable D call. The sequence derives from a man between 18 and 29 years old in good health. The CDR3 DNA follows: TGTGCCAGCAGCTCTACGGCCCGCCAAGAGACCCAGTACTTC. Protein sequence: CASSSTARQETQYF.